These 27 T cell receptor beta chains share one sample of origin, sequenced in a study of metastatic and nonmetastatic thyroid tumors. No treatment had been given to any patient before thyroid surgery. TCRdb called clones again from the PCR reads with MiXCR. The table includes over 70,000 clones, 18% detected once. Sequenced material: blood. Source of these receptors: a female donor with papillary thyroid cancer or a benign thyroid nodule (not recorded which). Some clones in this sample may be carry-over from other donors' samples.

There are a few counts of this clone. Possible read error: a much larger clone is one base away. CDR3 loop: CASSPMAGSQETQYF. CDR3 DNA sequence: TGTGCCAGCAGTCCAATGGCGGGGTCCCAAGAGACCCAGTACTTC. The V call is TRBV3-1, the J call TRBJ2-5; a weak D match, TRBD2 (6 bases). Germline V gene sequence: CDR1 LGHDT, CDR2 YNNKEL (reference sequence). The CDR3 loop spans 15 amino acids. The V end was cut by 6 bases, the J end by 1 base, with 15 bases between.

The gene calls are TRBV13 and TRBJ2-1, with 12 bases identical to TRBD2. Germline CDR1 is PRHDT and CDR2 is FYEKMQ (reference sequence). This CDR3 comprises 18 residues. Trimming cost V 4 bases and J 7 bases; bases outside gene matches: 14. CDR3 nucleotide sequence: TGTGCCAGCAGCTGGAGGCTAGCGGGAGGGCTGTTCTGGAATGAGCAGTTCTTC. It translates to CASSWRLAGGLFWNEQFF. The full variable domain, completed using reference TRBV13 and TRBJ2-1, is AAGVIQSPRHLIKEKRETATLKCYPIPRHDTVYWYQQGPGQDPQFLISFYEKMQSDKGSIPDRFSAQQFSDYHSELNMSSLELGDSALYFCASSWRLAGGLFWNEQFFGPGTRLTVL.

This clone was detected ten times or more. The chain carries TRBV6-2 or TRBV6-3 and TRBJ2-1; D is unclear. CDR1 and CDR2 from the germline V gene are MNHEY and SVGEGT. Trimming took 0 bases from V and 5 from J, leaving 14 bases between them. This CDR3 contains 16 residues. DNA of the CDR3: TGTGCCAGCAGTTACTCGGGCGCGGTGTACAACAATGAGCAGTTCTTC. It encodes CASSYSGAVYNNEQFF.

This clone showed up many times. The rearrangement links TRBV7-3 to TRBJ2-3; 14 bases fit TRBD2. The CDR3 has 19 residues. Losses at the gene ends were 3 bases for V and 1 base for J; bases not matched to a gene: 9. The germline V gene has CDR1 SGHTA and CDR2 FQGTGA. This CDR3 is CASSFPGTSGSRGTDTQYF. The CDR3 DNA sequence: TGTGCCAGCAGCTTTCCCGGGACTAGCGGGAGCCGTGGCACAGATACGCAGTATTTT.

The table lists this clone with many counts. This chain joins TRBV19 and TRBJ2-7, with 8 nucleotides matching TRBD2. The CDR3 length is 15 residues. V lost 5 bases, J lost 0 bases, and 6 bases stayed unmatched. Germline V gives CDR1 LNHDA, CDR2 SQIVND (reference sequence). The CDR3 bases are TGTGCCAGTAGTGCAGCTAGCGGGTCCTCCTACGAGCAGTACTTC. Translating gives CASSAASGSSYEQYF.

The chain combines TRBV2 with TRBJ1-5; possibly TRBD1 for D (5 bases). Germline assignment: CDR1 SNHLY and CDR2 FYNNEI. Trimming took off 10 bases at V and 1 base at J, with 11 bases between the two ends. The CDR3 runs to 13 residues. Here the CDR3 reads CATYRDSNQPQHF. As DNA, the CDR3 is TGTGCCACATATCGGGACAGCAATCAGCCCCAGCATTTT. Full variable domain (missing parts from reference TRBV2 and TRBJ1-5): EPEVTQTPSHQVTQMGQEVILRCVPISNHLYFYWYRQILGQKVEFLVSFYNNEISEKSEIFDDQFSVERPDGSNFTLKIRSTKLEDSAMYFCATYRDSNQPQHFGDGTRLSIL.

This clone has ten or more counts. This chain links TRBV11-2 with TRBJ1-3; D possibly corresponds to TRBD1 (5 bases). V was pared by 8 bases and J by 0 bases, with 14 bases between. There are 15 residues in the CDR3. Germline-derived CDR1 and CDR2 are SGHAT and FQNNGV. The CDR3 coding sequence is TGTGCCAGCGCTTCAGGGCCCCTCTCTGGAAACACCATATATTTT. It is translated as CASASGPLSGNTIYF.

Notes on this clone: Mismatch with germline at one junction end may stem from a read error. V gene TRBV19 combines with J gene TRBJ2-3, with a possible D match to TRBD1 (7 bases). From germline, CDR1 is LNHDA and CDR2 SQIVND (reference sequence). This CDR3 contains 16 residues. The CDR3 region has the DNA TGTGCCAGTACTGCCTGGGACAGCACTAGCAAAGATACGCAGTATTTT. Residues: CASTAWDSTSKDTQYF.

This clone was detected ten times or more. The V gene is TRBV29-1, the J gene TRBJ1-2, with TRBD1 matching 8 bases. CDR1 and CDR2 from the germline V gene are SQVTM and ANQGSEA. Germline trimming cut 5 bases from V and 4 bases from J; bases unmatched to any gene: 3. This CDR3 region has 12 residues. The CDR3 DNA reads as TGCAGCGTTTTAGGACAGGGCTATGGCTACACCTTC. Translation: CSVLGQGYGYTF.

Ten or more counts support this clone. The chain carries TRBV9 and TRBJ2-1; 7 nucleotides align to TRBD2. The V and J ends lost 6 bases and 9 bases, in that order; junction bases with no gene match: 9. This CDR3 region has 13 residues. CDR1 and CDR2 from the germline V gene are SGDLS and YYNGEE. Here the CDR3 DNA reads TGTGCCAGCACCTCCCCTGGGGGGGTTGAGCAGTTCTTC. Its translation is CASTSPGGVEQFF.

This clone was found many times. The chain is built from TRBV27 and TRBJ2-1, with a possible D match to TRBD2 (6 bases). The CDR3 sequence is 17 residues long. The V gene lost 5 bases and the J gene lost 0 bases, with 17 bases spanning the gap. CDR1 and CDR2 from the germline V gene are MNHEY and SMNVEV (reference sequence). The CDR3 spells CASSRRQLADSYNEQFF. CDR3 coding DNA: TGTGCCAGCAGTCGCCGACAGTTAGCGGACTCCTACAATGAGCAGTTCTTC.

There are a few counts of this clone. The V call is TRBV6-6, the J call TRBJ1-1; D is perhaps TRBD1 (5 bases). Trimming removed 1 base from V and 2 bases from J, with 17 bases in between. CDR3 length: 17 amino acids. Germline V gene data show CDR1 as MNHNY and CDR2 as SVGAGI (reference sequence). The CDR3 is CASSYFSLRDRNTEAFF. The CDR3 DNA sequence: TGTGCCAGCAGTTACTTTTCTCTCCGGGACCGCAACACTGAAGCTTTCTTT.

This clone was counted ten times or more. The chain uses TRBV27 and TRBJ1-2; TRBD1 matches at 12 bases. J was trimmed by 6 bases and V by 2 bases; bases with no gene match: 7. The CDR3 has 16 amino acids. The V gene's germline CDR1 is MNHEY and CDR2 SMNVEV (reference sequence). CDR3 sequence reads: CASSLTGQGAADGYTF. DNA of the CDR3: TGTGCCAGCAGTTTAACGGGACAGGGGGCAGCGGATGGCTACACCTTC.

This clone was observed many times. This chain joins TRBV6-1 and TRBJ2-1; TRBD1 is a possible D gene (6 bases). V dropped 3 bases and J dropped 6 bases, with 15 bases sitting between them. This CDR3 comprises 15 residues. CDR1 and CDR2 (germline): MNHNS, SASEGT. The CDR3 region is CASSDRGQIGNEQFF. In nucleotides, the CDR3 is TGTGCCAGCAGTGATAGAGGACAGATCGGCAATGAGCAGTTCTTC.

Ten or more counts support this clone. The CDR3 DNA reads as TGTGCCAGCAGTGTGGACAGGGGACACACTGAAGCTTTCTTT. Translated, it gives CASSVDRGHTEAFF. The chain employs TRBV6-1 and TRBJ1-1, with TRBD1 matching 9 bases. CDR1 and CDR2 from the germline V gene are MNHNS and SASEGT. V was clipped by 4 bases and J by 3 bases; unmatched bases: 3. The CDR3 is 14 residues long.

This clone was counted ten times or more. The J gene is TRBJ2-1, the V gene TRBV20-1; TRBD2 matches 9 bases. The germline V gene encodes CDR1 DFQATT and CDR2 SNEGSKA (reference sequence). V was clipped by 6 bases and J by 2 bases; unmatched bases: 11. This CDR3 is built from 16 residues. CDR3 region: CSAPLGGGRAYNEQFF. In nucleotides, the CDR3 is TGCAGTGCCCCCTTGGGGGGCGGGAGGGCCTACAATGAGCAGTTCTTC.

This clone was observed at least ten times. The chain employs TRBV6-6 and TRBJ2-1; D gene ambiguous. Trimming removed 0 bases from V and 6 bases from J, with 15 bases in between. Per germline, CDR1 MNHNY and CDR2 SVGAGI (reference sequence). This CDR3 is built from 16 residues. DNA for the CDR3: TGTGCCAGCAGTTACTCACCCGGTCGCCTTAGCAATGAGCAGTTCTTC. It translates to CASSYSPGRLSNEQFF.

This clone was recorded many times. The V and J genes are TRBV9 and TRBJ1-1; D might be TRBD1 (5 bases). Germline values: CDR1 SGDLS, CDR2 YYNGEE. V was pared by 2 bases and J by 1 base, with 15 bases between. CDR3 size: 16 residues. The CDR3 nucleotides are TGTGCCAGCAGCGTTGCCAGGGACTCCCCGAACACTGAAGCTTTCTTT. Protein: CASSVARDSPNTEAFF.

Here the CDR3 reads CASSDSGRFHNEQFF. The CDR3 DNA follows: TGTGCCAGTAGTGACAGCGGGAGGTTCCACAATGAGCAGTTCTTC. The chain carries TRBV19 and TRBJ2-1; 9 nucleotides line up with TRBD2. Germline V gene sequence: CDR1 LNHDA, CDR2 SQIVND (reference sequence). The V segment lost 5 bases and the J segment 5 bases; nucleotides outside the gene matches: 7. CDR3 length: 15 residues. The entire variable domain, with the rest obtained from reference TRBV19 and TRBJ2-1, is as follows: DGGITQSPKYLFRKEGQNVTLSCEQNLNHDAMYWYRQDPGQGLRLIYYSQIVNDFQKGDIAEGYSVSREKKESFPLTVTSAQKNPTAFYLCASSDSGRFHNEQFFGPGTRLTVL.

This clone was observed many times. CDR3 region: CSVVGQSYEQFF. The CDR3 DNA is TGCAGCGTTGTGGGACAATCTTATGAGCAGTTCTTC. The V call is TRBV29-1, the J call TRBJ2-1, with TRBD1 as a possible D gene (6 bases). The germline V gene has CDR1 SQVTM and CDR2 ANQGSEA. The CDR3 has 12 amino acids. Trimming took 4 bases from V and 8 from J, leaving 12 bases between them.

At least ten counts were recorded for this clone. V usage is TRBV11-2 and J usage is TRBJ2-3, with a weak D call TRBD1 (5 bases). With 1 base removed from V and 0 bases from J, the gap between germline ends came to 8 bases. This CDR3 region has 15 residues. Per the germline V gene, CDR1 is SGHAT and CDR2 is FQNNGV. CDR3 residues: CASSLVQGSTDTQYF. The CDR3 nucleotides read TGTGCCAGCAGCTTAGTCCAGGGAAGCACAGATACGCAGTATTTT.

The chain is built from TRBV30 and TRBJ1-1; 7 nucleotides match TRBD1. Trimming removed 2 bases from V and 9 bases from J; junction bases left unmatched: 3. The CDR3 spans 11 residues. The V gene's germline CDR1 is GTSNPN and CDR2 SVGIG (reference sequence). This chain's CDR3 is CAWSLTGKAFF. CDR3 nucleotides: TGTGCCTGGAGTTTGACAGGGAAAGCTTTCTTT.

Points on this clone: Other DNA sequences in this specimen translate into the identical CDR3. The chain employs TRBV6-1 and TRBJ2-7; D gene unclear. Trimming cost V 5 bases and J 2 bases, with 13 bases left between them. This CDR3 is built from 14 residues. Germline CDR1 is MNHNS and CDR2 is SASEGT. The CDR3 DNA is TGTGCCAGCAGTCCCCGTTCCCCACCCTACGAGCAGTACTTC. Amino acid sequence: CASSPRSPPYEQYF.

This clone occurred many times. The V call is TRBV18, the J call TRBJ2-5, with 9 bases fitting TRBD1. The V gene's germline CDR1 is KGHSH and CDR2 LQKENI. CDR3 length equals 15 residues. The trim removed 5 bases at V and 4 bases at J, leaving 8 bases unmatched. The CDR3 nucleotides are TGTGCCAGCTCAGACTCGGACAGGGGAGGAGAGACCCAGTACTTC. It is translated as CASSDSDRGGETQYF. Full variable domain (outside the CDR3, taken from reference TRBV18 and TRBJ2-5): NAGVMQNPRHLVRRRGQEARLRCSPMKGHSHVYWYRQLPEEGLKFMVYLQKENIIDESGMPKERFSAEFPKEGPSILRIQQVVRGDSAAYFCASSDSDRGGETQYFGPGTRLLVL.

This clone was seen repeatedly, ten times or more. V usage is TRBV24-1 and J usage is TRBJ2-2; 10 bases fit TRBD1. The CDR3 totals 16 residues. V shed 0 bases, J shed 3 bases, and the junction held 0 bases outside the gene matches. Germline CDR1 reads KGHDR; CDR2 reads SFDVKD. The CDR3 region is CATSDLGQGDTGELFF. As DNA, the CDR3 is TGTGCCACCAGTGATTTGGGACAGGGGGACACCGGGGAGCTGTTTTTT.

This clone was picked up a small number of times. The chain is built from TRBV27 and TRBJ1-3; TRBD1 matches 8 bases. The CDR3 is made up of 16 amino acids. V shed 0 bases and J 3 bases; nucleotides not matched to a gene: 4. Germline loops: CDR1 MNHEY, CDR2 SMNVEV (reference sequence). The CDR3 nucleotides are TGTGCCAGCAGTTTATCAGGGACAGGCCTTGGAAACACCATATATTTT. It translates to CASSLSGTGLGNTIYF.

This clone has a count of ten or more. CDR3 sequence (DNA): TGTGCCAGCAGTCTCCGGACTAGCGGGTACAATGAGCAGTTCTTC. It specifies CASSLRTSGYNEQFF. The rearrangement joins TRBV28 to TRBJ2-1; the match to TRBD2 covers 11 bases. The CDR3 is 15 amino acids. Trimming removed 5 bases from V and 4 bases from J; junction bases left unmatched: 4. Looked up from germline, CDR1 is MDHEN and CDR2 is SYDVKM. Filled out from reference TRBV28 and TRBJ2-1, the complete variable domain reads DVKVTQSSRYLVKRTGEKVFLECVQDMDHENMFWYRQDPGLGLRLIYFSYDVKMKEKGDIPEGYSVSREKKERFSLILESASTNQTSMYLCASSLRTSGYNEQFFGPGTRLTVL.